Presented here are 20 T cell receptor beta chains from one specimen sequenced in a study of shared clonotypes between healthy human individuals. TCRdb keeps only in-frame clones here, not all; method: immunoSEQ multiplex PCR. The sample has roughly 1.5 million clones; approximately 98% are singletons. The sample was naive CD4+ T cells sorted from blood. The subset here: CD45RA+ positively selected. The source is a man aged 30 to 39 in good health.

J is TRBJ2-2 and V is TRBV4-2; D remains ambiguous. With 4 bases removed from V and 6 bases from J, the gap between germline ends came to 12 bases. Germline V gene data show CDR1 as LGHNA and CDR2 as YNFKEQ. This CDR3 contains 14 residues. The chain's CDR3 is CASSPSDWSGELFF. CDR3 sequence (DNA): TGTGCCAGCAGCCCTTCGGATTGGTCCGGGGAGCTGTTTTTT.

The genes are TRBV6-4 and TRBJ2-1, with 8 bases that match TRBD2. The V segment lost 4 bases and the J segment 0 bases; nucleotides outside the gene matches: 2. Germline-derived CDR1 and CDR2 are MRHNA and SNTAGT. CDR3 length: 15 amino acids. CDR3 sequence (DNA): TGTGCCAGCAGTGTAGCGGGGTACTCCTACAATGAGCAGTTCTTC. Translating it yields CASSVAGYSYNEQFF.

This clone was picked up one time. V usage is TRBV18 and J usage is TRBJ2-1, with 9 bases identical to TRBD2. Per germline, CDR1 KGHSH and CDR2 LQKENI. Unmatched junction bases numbered 5, after V lost 1 base and J lost 7 bases. The CDR3 runs to 15 residues. The CDR3 region is CASSPLGTSRNEQFF. CDR3 coding DNA: TGTGCCAGCTCACCACTCGGGACTAGCAGAAATGAGCAGTTCTTC.

The chain employs TRBV25-1 and TRBJ2-3; D is uncertain. The germline V and J ends were trimmed by 3 bases and 6 bases, with 16 bases remaining between them. The germline V gene encodes CDR1 MGHDK and CDR2 SYGVNS. This CDR3 region has 15 residues. The CDR3 reads CASSDPRRAHDTQYF. Written as DNA, the CDR3 is TGTGCCAGCAGTGATCCCAGGAGAGCACATGATACGCAGTATTTT.

The V gene is TRBV25-1, the J gene TRBJ1-4; D call uncertain. The CDR3 runs to 14 residues. CDR1 is MGHDK and CDR2 is SYGVNS in the germline V gene. V lost 3 bases to trimming and J lost 4 bases, with 9 bases between them. In nucleotides, the CDR3 is TGTGCCAGCAGTGATGGTCAGCTTAATGAAAAACTGTTTTTT. As protein: CASSDGQLNEKLFF.

The chain couples TRBV6-6 to TRBJ2-1, with 10 bases aligning to TRBD2. V dropped 2 bases and J dropped 7; count of bases not matched to a gene: 5. This CDR3 is built from 15 residues. Germline lookup yields CDR1 MNHNY and CDR2 SVGAGI (reference sequence). CDR3 coding DNA: TGTGCCAGCAGTTACCCCAGCGGGAGGGGGAATGAGCAGTTCTTC. Protein sequence: CASSYPSGRGNEQFF.

V gene TRBV28 combines with J gene TRBJ2-1; weak D call: TRBD1 (5 bases). Germline assignment: CDR1 MDHEN and CDR2 SYDVKM. V was shortened by 2 bases and J by 5 bases, with 13 bases between the two germline ends. This CDR3 comprises 15 residues. The CDR3 protein is CASSLPDRRNNEQFF. CDR3 DNA: TGTGCCAGCAGTTTACCCGACAGAAGAAACAATGAGCAGTTCTTC.

This clone is a singleton in its sample. The V call is TRBV2, the J call TRBJ2-5, with a weak D call TRBD1 (5 bases). The CDR3 totals 14 residues. Germline lookup yields CDR1 SNHLY and CDR2 FYNNEI. Trimming left V 4 bases short and J 1 base short, with 10 bases between. CDR3 nucleotide sequence: TGTGCCAGCAGTGTTTGGGGCAGCCAAGAGACCCAGTACTTC. This gives the protein CASSVWGSQETQYF.

The V and J genes are TRBV9 and TRBJ2-1; tentatively, D is TRBD2 (5 bases). V lost 4 bases and J 2 bases, leaving 10 bases between the germline ends. The germline CDR1 and CDR2 sequences are SGDLS and YYNGEE. The CDR3 runs 14 residues. CDR3 residues: CASSPSGAYNEQFF. CDR3 in DNA: TGTGCCAGCAGCCCTTCCGGGGCCTACAATGAGCAGTTCTTC.

V usage is TRBV28 and J usage is TRBJ2-7; D remains unclear. V shed 4 bases and J shed 0 bases, with 10 bases lying between them. CDR1 and CDR2 from the germline V gene are MDHEN and SYDVKM. The CDR3 consists of 14 residues. CDR3 region: CASSSPGRSYEQYF. The CDR3 DNA is TGTGCCAGCAGTTCACCGGGCCGCTCCTACGAGCAGTACTTC.

This chain joins TRBV6-5 and TRBJ2-3; 8 bases are a match to TRBD2. Losses at the gene ends were 5 bases for V and 4 bases for J; bases not matched to a gene: 5. The CDR3 spans 14 residues. The germline gives CDR1 MNHEY, CDR2 SVGAGI. CDR3 amino acids: CASSRSGSSDTQYF. Written as DNA, the CDR3 is TGTGCCAGCAGTCGAAGCGGGAGCTCAGATACGCAGTATTTT.

The chain combines TRBV6-6 with TRBJ1-5; 8 bases match TRBD1. After removal of 8 bases from V and 4 bases from J, the junction contained 7 bases not matched to a gene. The CDR3 extends over 14 amino acids. Germline assignment: CDR1 MNHNY and CDR2 SVGAGI (reference sequence). The CDR3 DNA sequence: TGTGCCAGCGGTAAGGACAGGGATAATCAGCCCCAGCATTTT. It encodes CASGKDRDNQPQHF.

V usage is TRBV11-2 and J usage is TRBJ2-7, with TRBD2 as a possible D gene (5 bases). V was cut by 1 base and J by 0 bases, with 7 bases left in between. The CDR3 length is 14 residues. Germline values: CDR1 SGHAT, CDR2 FQNNGV. CDR3: CASSLGEYSYEQYF. The CDR3 region has the DNA TGTGCCAGCAGCTTAGGGGAGTACTCCTACGAGCAGTACTTC.

This sequence joins TRBV11-3 and TRBJ2-2; D ambiguous. The V end was cut by 5 bases, the J end by 6 bases, with 13 bases between. CDR1 is SGHNT, CDR2 YENEEA, per germline. The CDR3 has 14 amino acids. This CDR3 reads CASSLSPSAGELFF. Written as DNA, the CDR3 is TGTGCCAGCAGCCTTTCTCCAAGTGCCGGGGAGCTGTTTTTT.

The genes are TRBV29-1 and TRBJ2-3, with a weak D call TRBD1 (6 bases). This CDR3 is 16 amino acids long. Germline assignment: CDR1 SQVTM and CDR2 ANQGSEA. Trimming left V 1 base short and J 0 bases short, with 14 bases between. CDR3 coding DNA: TGCAGCGTTGAAGGTGGCAGGGGAACTAGCACAGATACGCAGTATTTT. This translates into CSVEGGRGTSTDTQYF.

A single count supports this clone. The chain recombines TRBV5-1 with TRBJ2-2, with D possibly TRBD1 on 6 matching bases. V was cut by 4 bases and J by 3 bases, with 13 bases left in between. Germline CDR1 and CDR2: SGHRS and YFSETQ. This CDR3 is 15 amino acids long. CDR3 in amino acids: CASSRTAGDTGELFF. DNA of the CDR3: TGCGCCAGCAGCCGGACGGCAGGGGACACCGGGGAGCTGTTTTTT.

The chain employs TRBV9 and TRBJ2-7, with D maybe TRBD1 (5 bases). Between the trimmed V and J ends, which lost 3 bases and 0 bases, there was a span of 10 bases. Germline V lookup: CDR1 SGDLS, CDR2 YYNGEE. The CDR3 is made up of 14 amino acids. CDR3 nucleotides: TGTGCCAGCAGCGCAAGACAGTACTCCTACGAGCAGTACTTC. Amino acid sequence: CASSARQYSYEQYF.

Concerning this clone: In the same sample, other DNA sequences code for this CDR3. This chain connects TRBV18 to TRBJ2-3, with D possibly TRBD2 on 5 matching bases. This CDR3 comprises 13 residues. CDR1 is KGHSH, CDR2 LQKENI, per germline. V gave up 3 bases and J gave up 3 bases, with 7 bases separating them. In DNA form, the CDR3 reads TGTGCCAGCTCACCGCGGGCTACAGATACGCAGTATTTT. Protein: CASSPRATDTQYF.

This clone was observed a single time. The rearrangement uses TRBV6-5 and TRBJ2-4; D call uncertain. Trimming stripped 6 bases from V and 0 bases from J, with 12 bases between. Germline CDR1 MNHEY, CDR2 SVGAGI. This CDR3 contains 15 residues. The CDR3 here is CASSDLTLAKNIQYF. The CDR3 coding sequence is TGTGCCAGCAGCGACCTCACGTTAGCCAAAAACATTCAGTACTTC.

V is TRBV10-2 and J is TRBJ2-3; TRBD2 matches at 16 bases. There are 18 residues in the CDR3. Germline loops: CDR1 WSHSY, CDR2 SAAADI. Trimming removed 2 bases from V and 4 bases from J; junction bases left unmatched: 6. CDR3 sequence reads: CASSEKGLAGGPADTQYF. DNA of the CDR3: TGCGCCAGCAGTGAGAAGGGACTAGCGGGAGGGCCCGCAGATACGCAGTATTTT.